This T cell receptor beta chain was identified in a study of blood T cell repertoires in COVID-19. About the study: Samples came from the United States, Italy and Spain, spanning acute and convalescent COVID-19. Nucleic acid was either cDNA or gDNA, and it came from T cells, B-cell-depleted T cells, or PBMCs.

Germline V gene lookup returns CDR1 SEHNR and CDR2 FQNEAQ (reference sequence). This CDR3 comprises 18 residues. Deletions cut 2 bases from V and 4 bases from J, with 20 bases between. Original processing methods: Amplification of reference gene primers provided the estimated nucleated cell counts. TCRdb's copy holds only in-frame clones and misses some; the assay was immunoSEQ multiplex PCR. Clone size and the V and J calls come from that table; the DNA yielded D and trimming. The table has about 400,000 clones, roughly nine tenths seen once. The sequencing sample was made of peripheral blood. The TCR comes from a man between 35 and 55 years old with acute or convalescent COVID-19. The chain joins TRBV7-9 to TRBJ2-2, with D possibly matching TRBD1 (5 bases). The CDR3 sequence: CASSLQGAAELFTGELFF. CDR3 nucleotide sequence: TGTGCCAGCAGCTTACAAGGGGCGGCAGAGCTATTCACCGGGGAGCTGTTTTTT.